These 3 T cell receptor beta chains originate from one sample sequenced in a study of cytomegalovirus exposure and HLA in healthy donors. The PCR made use of 60 Vbeta and 13 Jbeta primers. TCRdb's copy holds only in-frame clones and misses some; the assay was immunoSEQ multiplex PCR. Of 140,000 to 150,000 clones in the sample, about 84% were seen once. The sequencing sample was made of PBMCs. The receptors originated from a woman aged 18-29 years in good health and CMV-seropositive.

The V call is TRBV7-9, the J call TRBJ1-2; TRBD1 matches at 12 bases. The ends lost 2 bases at V and 6 bases at J; junction bases unmatched: 1. In germline, CDR1 is SEHNR, CDR2 FQNEAQ (reference sequence). The CDR3 totals 14 residues. The DNA of the CDR3 is TGTGCCAGCAGCTTATGGGACAGGGGGCATGGCTACACCTTC. Protein product: CASSLWDRGHGYTF.

This clone was found a few times. J is TRBJ2-7 and V is TRBV6-5; TRBD1 aligns across 7 bases. The CDR3 covers 13 residues. The V segment lost 5 bases and the J segment 5 bases; nucleotides outside the gene matches: 6. Looked up from germline, CDR1 is MNHEY and CDR2 is SVGAGI. CDR3 residues: CASSPTDRDEQYF. DNA of the CDR3: TGTGCCAGCAGTCCCACTGACAGGGACGAGCAGTACTTC.

This chain connects TRBV4-3 to TRBJ1-1, with TRBD1 matching 7 bases. The ends lost 6 bases at V and 10 bases at J; junction bases unmatched: 14. The length of the CDR3 is 14 residues. Looked up from germline, CDR1 is LGHNA and CDR2 is YSLEER. CDR3 nucleotide sequence: TGCGCCAGCAGTCGAAAGACAGGGCAGAGGGGAGCTTTCTTT. Translated: CASSRKTGQRGAFF.